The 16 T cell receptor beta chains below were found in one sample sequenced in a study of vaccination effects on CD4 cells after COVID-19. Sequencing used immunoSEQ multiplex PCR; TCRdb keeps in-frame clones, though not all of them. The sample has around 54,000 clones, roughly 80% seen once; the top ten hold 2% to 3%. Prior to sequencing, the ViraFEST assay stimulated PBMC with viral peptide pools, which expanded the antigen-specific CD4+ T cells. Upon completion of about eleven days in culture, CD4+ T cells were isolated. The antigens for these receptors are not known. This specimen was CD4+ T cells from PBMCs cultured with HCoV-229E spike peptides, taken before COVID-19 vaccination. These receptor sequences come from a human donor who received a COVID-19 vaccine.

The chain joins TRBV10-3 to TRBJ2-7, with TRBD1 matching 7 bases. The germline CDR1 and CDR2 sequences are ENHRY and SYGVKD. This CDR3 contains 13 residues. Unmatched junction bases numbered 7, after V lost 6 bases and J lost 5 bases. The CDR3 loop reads CAIRPTGVNEQYV. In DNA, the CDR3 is TGTGCCATCAGGCCTACAGGGGTGAACGAGCAGTACGTC.

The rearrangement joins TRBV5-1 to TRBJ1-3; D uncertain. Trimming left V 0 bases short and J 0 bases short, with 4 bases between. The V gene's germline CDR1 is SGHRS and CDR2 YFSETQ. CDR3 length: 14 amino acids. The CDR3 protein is CASSLDSSGNTIYF. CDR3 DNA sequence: TGCGCCAGCAGCTTGGATAGCTCTGGAAACACCATATATTTT.

The CDR3, as DNA: TGTGCCAGCAGTGAAACCCGGGGGGGAAACTATGGCTACACCTTC. This sequence encodes CASSETRGGNYGYTF. The chain combines TRBV2 with TRBJ1-2; a weak D match, TRBD1 (5 bases). The CDR3 spans 15 residues. CDR1 and CDR2 (germline): SNHLY, FYNNEI. V lost 2 bases and J lost 2, with 12 bases in between.

The CDR3 coding sequence is TGTGCCAGCTGCCGGGGCTCATCCTACGAGCAGTACGTC. As protein: CASCRGSSYEQYV. The V call is TRBV3-1 (or the pseudogene TRBV3-2), the J call TRBJ2-7; D is tentatively TRBD1 or TRBD2 (5 bases each). The CDR3 length is 13 residues. Looked up from germline, CDR1 is LGHDT and CDR2 is YNNKEL (reference sequence). Trimming stripped 8 bases from V and 1 base from J, with 12 bases between.

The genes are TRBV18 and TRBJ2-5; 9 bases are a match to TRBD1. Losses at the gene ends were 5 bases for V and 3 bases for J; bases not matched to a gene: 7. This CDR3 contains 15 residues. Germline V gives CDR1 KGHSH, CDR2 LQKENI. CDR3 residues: CASSALRDREETQYF. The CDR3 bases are TGTGCCAGCTCAGCACTCAGGGACAGGGAAGAGACCCAGTACTTC.

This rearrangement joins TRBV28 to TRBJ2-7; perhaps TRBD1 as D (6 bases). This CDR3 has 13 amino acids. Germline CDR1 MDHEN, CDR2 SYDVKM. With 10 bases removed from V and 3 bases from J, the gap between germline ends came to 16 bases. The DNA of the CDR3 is TGTGCCACCCGGACCCCGACAGGCTACGAGCAGTACGTC. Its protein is CATRTPTGYEQYV.

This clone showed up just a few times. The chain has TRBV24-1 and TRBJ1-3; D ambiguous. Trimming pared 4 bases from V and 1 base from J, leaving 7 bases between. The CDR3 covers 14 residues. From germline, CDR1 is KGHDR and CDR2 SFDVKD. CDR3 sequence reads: CATSDPRSGNTIYF. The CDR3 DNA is TGTGCCACCAGTGACCCTAGATCTGGAAACACCATATATTTT.

The CDR3 region is CASSRQGLNTEAFF. The CDR3, as DNA: TGTGCCAGTAGTAGACAGGGACTGAACACTGAAGCTTTCTTT. The chain employs TRBV19 and TRBJ1-1, with 7 nucleotides matching TRBD1. This CDR3 has 14 residues. Trimming cost V 4 bases and J 0 bases; bases outside gene matches: 2. The germline V gene encodes CDR1 LNHDA and CDR2 SQIVND (reference sequence).

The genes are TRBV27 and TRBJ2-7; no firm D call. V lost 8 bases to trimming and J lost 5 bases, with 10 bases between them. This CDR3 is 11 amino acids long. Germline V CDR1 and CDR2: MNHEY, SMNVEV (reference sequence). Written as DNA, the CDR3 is TGTGCCAGCCCGGTCGCGGACGAGCAGTACGTC. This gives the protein CASPVADEQYV.

This chain's CDR3 is CASKGPGPSTDTQYF. Here the CDR3 DNA reads TGTGCCAGCAAGGGTCCGGGCCCTAGCACAGATACGCAGTATTTT. The chain carries TRBV5-6 and TRBJ2-3; D gene uncertain. V was trimmed by 6 bases and J by 0 bases, leaving 14 bases between them. The CDR3 runs to 15 residues. From germline, CDR1 is SGHDT and CDR2 YYEEEE.

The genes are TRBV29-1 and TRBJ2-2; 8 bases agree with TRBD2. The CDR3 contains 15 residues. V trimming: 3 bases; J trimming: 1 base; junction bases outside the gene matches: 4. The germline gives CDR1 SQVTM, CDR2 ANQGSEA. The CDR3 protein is CSVESGGLNTGELFF. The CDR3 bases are TGCAGCGTTGAGAGCGGGGGCCTGAACACCGGGGAGCTGTTTTTT.

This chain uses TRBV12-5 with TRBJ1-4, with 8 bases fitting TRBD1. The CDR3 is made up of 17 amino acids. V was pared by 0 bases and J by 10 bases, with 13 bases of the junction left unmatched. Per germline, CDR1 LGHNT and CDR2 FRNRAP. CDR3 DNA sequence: TGTGCTAGTGGTTTGGTACCGACAGGGGCGTCCGGCGGAAAACTGTTTTTT. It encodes CASGLVPTGASGGKLFF. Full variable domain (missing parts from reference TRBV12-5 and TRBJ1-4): DARVTQTPRHKVTEMGQEVTMRCQPILGHNTVFWYRQTMMQGLELLAYFRNRAPLDDSGMPKDRFSAEMPDATLATLKIQPSEPRDSAVYFCASGLVPTGASGGKLFFGSGTQLSVL.

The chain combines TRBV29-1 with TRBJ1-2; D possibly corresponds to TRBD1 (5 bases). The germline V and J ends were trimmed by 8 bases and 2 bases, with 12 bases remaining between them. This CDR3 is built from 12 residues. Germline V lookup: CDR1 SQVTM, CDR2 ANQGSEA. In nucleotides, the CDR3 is TGCAGCCACAGACAGAGCAACTATGGCTACACCTTC. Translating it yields CSHRQSNYGYTF.

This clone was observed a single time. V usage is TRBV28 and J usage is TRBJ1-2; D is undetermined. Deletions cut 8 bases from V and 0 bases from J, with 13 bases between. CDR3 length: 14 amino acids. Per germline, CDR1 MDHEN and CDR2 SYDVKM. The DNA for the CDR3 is TGTGCCAGCGCGGGAGGGTCAGCTAACTATGGCTACACCTTC. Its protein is CASAGGSANYGYTF.

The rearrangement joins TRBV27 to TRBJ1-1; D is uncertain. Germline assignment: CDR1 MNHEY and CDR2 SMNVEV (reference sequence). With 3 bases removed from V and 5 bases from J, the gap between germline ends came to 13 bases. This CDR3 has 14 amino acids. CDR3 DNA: TGTGCCAGCAGTTTTGGAACTGGAGGGACTGAAGCTTTCTTT. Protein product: CASSFGTGGTEAFF.

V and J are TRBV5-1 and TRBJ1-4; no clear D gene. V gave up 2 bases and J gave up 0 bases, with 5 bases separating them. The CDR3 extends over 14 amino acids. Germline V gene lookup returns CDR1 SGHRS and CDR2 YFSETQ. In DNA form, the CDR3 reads TGCGCCAGCAGCTTACAAGCAACTAATGAAAAACTGTTTTTT. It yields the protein CASSLQATNEKLFF.